The 31 T cell receptor beta chains listed next were all sequenced from one sample in a study of CXCR3-negative and CXCR3-positive naive CD8 T cells. The authors prepared UMI-labeled TRB cDNA libraries by 5' RACE. After re-calling the 5' RACE reads, TCRdb lists one entry per CDR3 protein, DNA absent. This table lists 45,000 to 75,000 distinct CDR3 sequences. Sample: naive CXCR3- CD8+ T cells from blood. Subset of the sample: CD45RO-CCR7+CD27+CD95- naive CD8+ T cells lacking CXCR3 (TNR3-). The origin of the receptors is a human donor in good health. Some clones in this sample may be carry-over from other donors' samples.

This chain connects TRBV10-2 to TRBJ2-7. CDR1 is WSHSY and CDR2 is SAAADI in the germline V gene. CDR3 length equals 13 residues. CDR3 sequence: CASINRGSYEQYF.

V and J are TRBV4-2 and TRBJ1-5. Germline V gene sequence: CDR1 LGHNA, CDR2 YNFKEQ. The CDR3 totals 16 residues. The CDR3 region is CASSQEAGLFNQPQHF.

This rearrangement joins TRBV7-9 to TRBJ1-2. Germline lookup yields CDR1 SEHNR and CDR2 FQNEAQ (reference sequence). This CDR3 is 14 amino acids long. Here the CDR3 reads CASSSAFSNYGYTF.

The chain carries TRBV3-1 and TRBJ2-7; no DNA is available, so the TRBD1 call from TCRdb remains unchecked. Germline V gene data show CDR1 as LGHDT and CDR2 as YNNKEL (reference sequence). This CDR3 is built from 15 residues. This CDR3 reads CASSQEGERAYEQYF.

J is TRBJ2-2 and V is TRBV7-9. This CDR3 has 12 residues. Germline-derived CDR1 and CDR2 are SEHNR and FQNEAQ (reference sequence). The CDR3 sequence is CASSPFTGELFF.

The rearrangement links TRBV29-1 to TRBJ2-5; the D call from TCRdb, TRBD1, cannot be confirmed without DNA. The CDR3 length is 13 residues. CDR1 is SQVTM and CDR2 is ANQGSEA in the germline V gene. Here the CDR3 reads CSVETDPSETQYF.

The chain employs TRBV25-1 and TRBJ2-6. The CDR3 is made up of 17 amino acids. The germline gives CDR1 MGHDK, CDR2 SYGVNS. Here the CDR3 reads CASSDLVLSAGANVLTF. The complete variable domain, with remaining parts taken from reference TRBV25-1 and TRBJ2-6, reads EADIYQTPRYLVIGTGKKITLECSQTMGHDKMYWYQQDPGMELHLIHYSYGVNSTEKGDLSSESTVSRIRTEHFPLTLESARPSHTSQYLCASSDLVLSAGANVLTFGAGSRLTVL.

The chain links TRBV10-2 to TRBJ2-5; TCRdb designates TRBD2, a call that cannot be tested without DNA. Germline-derived CDR1 and CDR2 are WSHSY and SAAADI. The CDR3 is 15 residues long. This CDR3 reads CASSPGLAGKKTQYF.

This CDR3 is CASSFGGQGLYEQYF. The gene calls are TRBV7-2 and TRBJ2-7; TCRdb gives TRBD1 as the D gene, but with no DNA this cannot be confirmed. Germline CDR1 SGHTA, CDR2 FQGNSA. This CDR3 spans 15 amino acids.

The chain is built from TRBV4-3 and TRBJ2-1. CDR3 size: 15 residues. Per germline, CDR1 LGHNA and CDR2 YSLEER. CDR3 in amino acids: CASSPDGSSYNEQFF.

V and J are TRBV7-2 and TRBJ2-1. The CDR3 sequence is 14 residues long. CDR1 and CDR2 (germline): SGHTA, FQGNSA. CDR3 in amino acids: CASSLARGRNEQFF. The full variable domain, rest sourced from reference TRBV7-2 and TRBJ2-1, is GAGVSQSPSNKVTEKGKDVELRCDPISGHTALYWYRQSLGQGLEFLIYFQGNSAPDKSGLPSDRFSAERTGGSVSTLTIQRTQQEDSAVYLCASSLARGRNEQFFGPGTRLTVL.

This chain connects TRBV7-9 to TRBJ2-3; with no DNA, the TCRdb D assignment of TRBD2 cannot be verified. This CDR3 contains 15 residues. Germline CDR1 is SEHNR and CDR2 is FQNEAQ (reference sequence). This chain's CDR3 is CASSLVGGALDTQYF.

This chain connects TRBV7-2 to TRBJ2-3; lacking DNA, the TRBD2 call made by TCRdb goes unchecked. Germline CDR1 SGHTA, CDR2 FQGNSA. This CDR3 comprises 15 residues. CDR3 amino acids: CASSLAGRGTDTQYF.

The chain has TRBV2 and TRBJ2-7. The germline V gene has CDR1 SNHLY and CDR2 FYNNEI. The CDR3 has 11 residues. The CDR3 reads CASGQIIEQYF.

V is TRBV29-1 and J is TRBJ2-7; the D call from TCRdb, TRBD1, cannot be confirmed without DNA. Germline CDR1 is SQVTM and CDR2 is ANQGSEA. This CDR3 region has 11 residues. Here the CDR3 reads CSAGDAYEQYF.

CDR3 sequence: CASSLLGGGRNEQFF. The chain carries TRBV7-6 and TRBJ2-1; without DNA, the TCRdb call of TRBD1 cannot be checked. The germline gives CDR1 SGHVS, CDR2 FNYEAQ. The CDR3 runs 15 residues.

The chain combines TRBV6-2 or TRBV6-3 with TRBJ1-5; TCRdb selects TRBD1, and the lack of DNA leaves this call unchecked. The CDR3 extends over 13 amino acids. The germline V gene encodes CDR1 MNHEY and CDR2 SVGEGT. The CDR3 sequence: CASTVTGNQPQHF.

This chain uses TRBV10-2 with TRBJ2-7; TCRdb lists TRBD1, though no DNA is available to test this call. CDR3 length: 14 amino acids. In germline, CDR1 is WSHSY, CDR2 SAAADI. This chain's CDR3 is CASSVGAPSYEQYF.

The rearrangement links TRBV6-5 to TRBJ2-7; TCRdb designates TRBD1, a call that cannot be tested without DNA. The V gene's germline CDR1 is MNHEY and CDR2 SVGAGI. The CDR3 contains 13 residues. CDR3 sequence reads: CASREETAYEQYF.

The gene calls are TRBV30 and TRBJ2-7. The CDR3 spans 14 residues. Germline CDR1 reads GTSNPN; CDR2 reads SVGIG (reference sequence). This CDR3 reads CAWSDTSDSYEQYF.

The chain carries TRBV7-2 and TRBJ2-7; TCRdb selects TRBD2, and the lack of DNA leaves this call unchecked. The germline V gene encodes CDR1 SGHTA and CDR2 FQGNSA. The CDR3 is 16 residues long. The CDR3 reads CASSFERGWGSYEQYF.

The chain recombines TRBV7-2 with TRBJ2-1; lacking DNA, the TRBD1 call made by TCRdb goes unchecked. The germline V gene encodes CDR1 SGHTA and CDR2 FQGNSA. The CDR3 covers 17 residues. The CDR3 reads CASSLVEGRDLYNEQFF.

The genes are TRBV12-3 or TRBV12-4 and TRBJ2-1; the TRBD2 assignment by TCRdb is unverifiable without DNA. CDR3 length: 16 residues. CDR3 protein: CASSTRVAGGPNEQFF.

This clonotype shows up as medium-sized by frequency. This rearrangement joins TRBV7-8 to TRBJ2-7. The CDR3 is made up of 14 amino acids. Germline CDR1 and CDR2: SGHVS and FQNEAQ. The CDR3 loop is CASSLGIGDYEQYF. The full variable domain, in which reference TRBV7-8 and TRBJ2-7 provide the parts outside the CDR3, is GAGVSQSPRYKVAKRGQDVALRCDPISGHVSLFWYQQALGQGPEFLTYFQNEAQLDKSGLPSDRFFAERPEGSVSTLKIQRTQQEDSAVYLCASSLGIGDYEQYFGPGTRLTVT.

The rearrangement uses TRBV7-2 and TRBJ2-3. CDR3 length equals 13 residues. Germline-derived CDR1 and CDR2 are SGHTA and FQGNSA. The chain's CDR3 is CASSFFSTDTQYF.

The chain uses TRBV27 and TRBJ1-6. Germline V CDR1 and CDR2: MNHEY, SMNVEV (reference sequence). The CDR3 length is 14 residues. The CDR3 protein is CASAVGGKSSPLHF.

V usage is TRBV28 and J usage is TRBJ2-7. This CDR3 has 16 residues. CDR1 is MDHEN, CDR2 SYDVKM, per germline. The CDR3 region is CASSLIVSGQTYEQYF. Complete variable domain (other parts from reference TRBV28 and TRBJ2-7): DVKVTQSSRYLVKRTGEKVFLECVQDMDHENMFWYRQDPGLGLRLIYFSYDVKMKEKGDIPEGYSVSREKKERFSLILESASTNQTSMYLCASSLIVSGQTYEQYFGPGTRLTVT.

This rearrangement joins TRBV10-3 to TRBJ2-3; TCRdb indicates TRBD2, and absent DNA this call remains unverified. The germline V gene encodes CDR1 ENHRY and CDR2 SYGVKD. CDR3 length equals 19 residues. CDR3 amino acids: CAISEGLAGGPGPPDTQYF.

V usage is TRBV14 and J usage is TRBJ2-1; TCRdb's assignment of TRBD1 cannot be checked, as there is no DNA. CDR1 SGHDN and CDR2 FVKESK come from the germline V gene. This CDR3 spans 19 amino acids. Here the CDR3 reads CASSQGPGAGESSYNEQFF.

The V gene is TRBV11-1, the J gene TRBJ2-3. CDR3 length: 15 amino acids. CDR1 is SGHAT and CDR2 is FQDESV in the germline V gene (reference sequence). The CDR3 sequence: CASSLVGSSWDTQYF.

The rearrangement uses TRBV4-3 and TRBJ2-7; TCRdb designates TRBD2, a call that cannot be tested without DNA. The germline CDR1 and CDR2 sequences are LGHNA and YSLEER. The CDR3 runs to 16 residues. The chain's CDR3 is CASSQTPAPPIGEQYF.